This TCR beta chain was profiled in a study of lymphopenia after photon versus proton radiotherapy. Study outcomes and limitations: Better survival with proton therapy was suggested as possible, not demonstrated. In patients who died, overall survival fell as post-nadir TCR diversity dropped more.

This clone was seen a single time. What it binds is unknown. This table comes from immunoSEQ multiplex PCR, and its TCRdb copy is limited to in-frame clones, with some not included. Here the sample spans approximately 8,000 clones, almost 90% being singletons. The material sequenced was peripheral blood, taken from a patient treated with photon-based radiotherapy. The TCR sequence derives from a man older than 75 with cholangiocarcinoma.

In DNA, the CDR3 is TGTGCCAGCAGCTCGGGGTTGGTGGGGAACACTGAAGCTTTCTTT. Encoded protein: CASSSGLVGNTEAFF. The genes are TRBV7-2 and TRBJ1-1; D gene ambiguous. Germline CDR1 reads SGHTA; CDR2 reads FQGNSA. CDR3 length: 15 residues. V lost 4 bases and J 1 base, leaving 13 bases between the germline ends.